These T cell receptor beta chains were read from a single sample in a study of neurological immune-mediated disorders. TCRdb processed the 5' RACE reads anew with MiXCR; each CDR3 protein has one entry. The table includes tens of thousands of distinct CDR3 sequences, roughly 15% detected once. The sequenced sample was PBMCs. These TCRs come from a woman aged 50 to 60 in good health. Each CDR3 is given with its conserved first and last residue. The order of the fields is V gene, J gene, D gene, clone size, CDR3 protein, CDR3 DNA. A D gene is named only where the DNA matches it firmly. Not all rows give a size; the values are once, few, many and, for expanded clones, a class.

TRBV7-8	TRBJ2-1	TRBD2	many	CASSPSSGISYNEQFF	TGTGCCAGCAGCCCCTCTAGCGGGATCTCCTACAATGAGCAGTTCTTC
TRBV6-5	TRBJ1-2	-	many	CASSSSRQALYTF	-
TRBV7-8	TRBJ2-5	-	many	CASSGAAGVLETQYF	TGTGCCAGCAGCGGTGCGGCCGGGGTTTTAGAGACCCAGTACTTC
TRBV12-3/TRBV12-4	TRBJ2-1	TRBD2	many	CASSLYSGRAGYEQFF	TGTGCCAGCAGTTTGTATAGCGGGAGGGCCGGCTATGAGCAGTTCTTC
TRBV12-3/TRBV12-4	TRBJ1-1	-	many	CASSLLGGNTEAFF	TGTGCCAGCAGTTTACTCGGCGGCAACACTGAAGCTTTCTTT
TRBV11-2	TRBJ2-4	TRBD2	-	CASSPTGLAGARNIQYF	TGTGCCAGCAGCCCTACCGGACTAGCGGGAGCGAGAAACATTCAGTACTTC
TRBV7-2	TRBJ2-5	TRBD2	few	CASRSRSGGAGETQYF	TGTGCCAGCAGGTCTCGTAGCGGGGGGGCCGGAGAGACCCAGTACTTC
TRBV20-1	TRBJ2-7	-	many	CSARPTATYEQYF	TGCAGTGCTAGGCCCACAGCTACCTACGAGCAGTACTTC
TRBV24-1	TRBJ1-5	-	many	CATSPSGTPGSEAQHF	TGTGCCACCAGTCCTTCCGGGACCCCTGGGTCCGAAGCCCAGCATTTT
TRBV2	TRBJ1-2	-	many	CASSERGRDGLRGYTF	TGTGCCAGCAGTGAAAGGGGCAGGGACGGGTTAAGAGGCTACACCTTC
TRBV28	TRBJ2-5	-	many	CASSRGATQETQYF	TGTGCCAGCTCGCGAGGGGCCACGCAAGAGACCCAGTACTTC
TRBV20-1	TRBJ1-1	-	few	CSARQPNTEAFF	TGCAGTGCTAGACAGCCTAACACTGAAGCTTTCTTT
TRBV5-1	TRBJ1-2	TRBD1	many	CASSLEGQGWSGYTF	TGCGCCAGCAGCTTGGAGGGACAGGGTTGGTCTGGCTACACCTTC
TRBV5-5	TRBJ1-2	TRBD1	many	CASSQGGGEKPRGYTF	TGTGCCAGCAGCCAGGGGGGAGGGGAAAAACCTCGTGGCTACACCTTC
TRBV7-2	TRBJ2-5	-	many	CASSLEGLGTQYF	TGTGCCAGCAGCTTAGAAGGATTAGGGACCCAGTACTTC
TRBV5-1	TRBJ2-3	TRBD2	many	CASSSLVGGGSTDTQYF	TGCGCCAGCAGCTCCCTCGTGGGGGGGGGAAGCACAGATACGCAGTATTTT
TRBV6-1	TRBJ1-1	-	many	CASSDRFTEAFF	TGTGCCAGCAGTGATAGGTTCACTGAAGCTTTCTTT
TRBV5-1	TRBJ1-2	-	many	CASSLEGSNYGYTF	TGCGCCAGCAGCTTGGAGGGCTCAAACTATGGCTACACCTTC
TRBV28	TRBJ1-2	-	many	CASGRPNYGYTF	TGTGCCAGCGGGCGGCCCAACTATGGCTACACCTTC
TRBV12-3/TRBV12-4	TRBJ1-5	-	-	CASSLGLVNQPKYF	TGTGCCAGCAGTTTGGGACTGGTCAATCAGCCCAAGTATTTT
TRBV5-1	TRBJ2-1	TRBD1	many	CASSQQGPRNEQFF	TGCGCCAGCAGCCAACAGGGGCCGCGCAATGAGCAGTTCTTC
TRBV20-1	TRBJ2-1	-	many	CSALERSPKDGEQFF	TGCAGTGCTCTAGAGCGGAGCCCTAAGGACGGTGAGCAGTTCTTC
TRBV20-1	TRBJ2-3	-	many	CSAGDHLGTQYF	TGCAGTGCTGGGGACCACCTAGGTACGCAGTATTTT
TRBV5-1	TRBJ1-6	TRBD1	many	CASSPGQGEGNSPLHF	TGCGCCAGCAGCCCGGGACAGGGGGAAGGGAATTCACCCCTCCACTTT
TRBV10-3	TRBJ2-7	TRBD1	many	CAISGKTGGIDYEQYF	TGTGCCATCAGTGGAAAGACAGGGGGGATCGACTACGAGCAGTACTTC
TRBV25-1	TRBJ1-2	-	many	CASSALGGHRMGYTF	TGTGCCAGCAGTGCCCTAGGCGGACACCGGATGGGCTACACCTTC
TRBV4-2	TRBJ2-7	-	many	CASSQVGQGSSYEQYF	TGTGCCAGCAGCCAAGTTGGGCAGGGGTCTTCCTACGAGCAGTACTTC
TRBV10-3	TRBJ1-4	-	many	CAIRSGADSEKLFF	TGTGCCATCAGGTCCGGGGCAGATAGTGAAAAACTGTTTTTT
TRBV29-1	TRBJ1-4	-	many	CSVGGGASNEKLFF	TGCAGCGTTGGTGGGGGGGCATCGAATGAAAAACTGTTTTTT
TRBV20-1	TRBJ2-3	TRBD2	many	CSVRAGSGDTQYF	TGCAGTGTTCGAGCGGGATCTGGAGATACGCAGTATTTT
TRBV5-1	TRBJ2-5	-	many	CASSLVSQETQYF	TGCGCCAGCAGCTTGGTGTCCCAAGAGACCCAGTACTTC
TRBV3-1	TRBJ2-3	-	many	CASSQRGAPDTQYF	TGTGCCAGCAGCCAACGGGGGGCCCCCGATACGCAGTATTTT
TRBV7-2	TRBJ2-3	-	many	CASSLTASTDTQYF	TGTGCCAGCAGCTTAACAGCCAGCACAGATACGCAGTATTTT
TRBV4-2	TRBJ2-3	TRBD2	many	CASSQVSSGGYTDTQYF	TGTGCCAGCAGCCAAGTATCTAGCGGGGGATACACAGATACGCAGTATTTT
TRBV11-3	TRBJ1-3	-	many	CASSSPGNSGNTIYF	TGTGCCAGCAGCTCCCCGGGGAACTCTGGAAACACCATATATTTT
TRBV7-3	TRBJ1-1	-	many	CASSLVGMNTEAFF	TGTGCCAGCAGCTTGGTAGGGATGAACACTGAAGCTTTCTTT
TRBV11-2	TRBJ2-5	TRBD2	many	CASRTIRLAGGSRETQYF	TGTGCCAGCAGAACCATTAGACTAGCGGGGGGGTCAAGAGAGACCCAGTACTTC
TRBV20-1	TRBJ2-7	TRBD1	many	CSAKRGDRELPYF	TGCAGTGCTAAGAGGGGGGACAGGGAATTGCCGTACTTC
TRBV19	TRBJ2-1	TRBD2	-	CASSMGTSENNEQFF	TGTGCCAGTAGTATGGGTACTAGCGAGAACAATGAGCAGTTCTTC
TRBV29-1	TRBJ2-5	-	many	CSVETTDRETQYF	TGCAGCGTTGAAACGACAGATAGAGAGACCCAGTACTTC